The T cell receptor (beta chain) described here comes from a study of T-cell memory formation after mild COVID-19. Across the study: TCR clusters were mostly donor specific. Study-wide results and caveats: Later expanders leaned CD4+, whereas day 15 to 85 contracting clones were balanced CD4/CD8. CD4+ contracting clones were mainly CM and EM; CD8+ ones, EMRA. Researchers found some responding clones in pre-infection memory, a sign that cross-reactive memory joined.

A single record per CDR3 protein comes from TCRdb applying MiXCR to the 5' RACE reads. The data hold 190,000 or so distinct CDR3 sequences, with 20% to 25% observed a single time. Germline-derived CDR1 and CDR2 are SGHRS and YFSETQ. Deletions cut 0 bases from V and 2 bases from J, with 15 bases between. This CDR3 region has 16 residues. About this clonotype itself: As yet, its antigen is unknown.

This sequence was found in an adult woman who had mild COVID-19 (a few samples of this study predate the infection). Cell type and time point are not known. The chain uses TRBV5-1 and TRBJ2-7; the D gene is possibly TRBD2 (6 bases). Sequenced sample: PBMCs or a T cell subset sorted from them (not recorded which). CDR3 in amino acids: CASSLASRDGTYEQYF. CDR3 DNA: TGCGCCAGCAGCTTGGCGTCGCGGGACGGCACCTACGAGCAGTACTTC.